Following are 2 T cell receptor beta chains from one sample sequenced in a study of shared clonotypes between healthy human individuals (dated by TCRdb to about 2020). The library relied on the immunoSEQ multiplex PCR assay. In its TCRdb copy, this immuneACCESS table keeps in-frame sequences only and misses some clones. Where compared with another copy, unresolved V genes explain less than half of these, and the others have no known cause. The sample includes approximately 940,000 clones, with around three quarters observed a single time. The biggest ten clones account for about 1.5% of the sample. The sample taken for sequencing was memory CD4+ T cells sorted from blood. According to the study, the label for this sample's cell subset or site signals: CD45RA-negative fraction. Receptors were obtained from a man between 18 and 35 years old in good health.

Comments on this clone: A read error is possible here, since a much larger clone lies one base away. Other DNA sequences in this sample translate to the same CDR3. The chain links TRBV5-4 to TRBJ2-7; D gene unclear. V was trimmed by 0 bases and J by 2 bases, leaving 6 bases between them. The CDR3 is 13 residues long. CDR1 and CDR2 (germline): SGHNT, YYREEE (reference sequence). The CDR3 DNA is TGTGCCAGCAGCTTGGATGGGACCTACGAGCAGTACTTC. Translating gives CASSLDGTYEQYF. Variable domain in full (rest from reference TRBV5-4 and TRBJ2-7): ETGVTQSPTHLIKTRGQQVTLRCSSQSGHNTVSWYQQALGQGPQFIFQYYREEENGRGNFPPRFSGLQFPNYSSELNVNALELDDSALYLCASSLDGTYEQYFGPGTRLTVT.

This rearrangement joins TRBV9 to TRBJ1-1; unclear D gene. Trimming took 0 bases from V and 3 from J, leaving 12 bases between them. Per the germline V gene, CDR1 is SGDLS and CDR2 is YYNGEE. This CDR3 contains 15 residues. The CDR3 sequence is CASSVVLGLYTEAFF. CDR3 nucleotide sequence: TGTGCCAGCAGCGTAGTTCTAGGGCTCTACACTGAAGCTTTCTTT.